The TCR beta chain under discussion was sequenced for a study of graft-versus-host responses after intestinal transplantation. Germline CDR1 and CDR2: MGHRA and YSYEKL. This CDR3 contains 17 residues. Trimming left V 4 bases short and J 6 bases short, with 22 bases between. Study findings and constraints: Early post-transplant HvG declines showed an association with peak circulating GvH clone levels.

Remarks on this clone: Its matching antigen is unknown.

Some clones are missing from TCRdb's copy, which holds only in-frame ones; the method was immunoSEQ multiplex PCR. In the table there are about 70,000 clones, 90% to 95% of which are singletons. V and J are TRBV4-1 and TRBJ1-5, with no clear D. The sequenced sample was unstimulated CD8+ T cells sorted from spleen or lymph node cells, obtained before intestinal transplant. The TCR originated in a human donor who received an intestinal transplant. CDR3 protein: CASSPLGEGMGSQPQHF. The CDR3 DNA follows: TGCGCCAGCAGCCCCCTTGGGGAGGGCATGGGTTCTCAGCCCCAGCATTTT.